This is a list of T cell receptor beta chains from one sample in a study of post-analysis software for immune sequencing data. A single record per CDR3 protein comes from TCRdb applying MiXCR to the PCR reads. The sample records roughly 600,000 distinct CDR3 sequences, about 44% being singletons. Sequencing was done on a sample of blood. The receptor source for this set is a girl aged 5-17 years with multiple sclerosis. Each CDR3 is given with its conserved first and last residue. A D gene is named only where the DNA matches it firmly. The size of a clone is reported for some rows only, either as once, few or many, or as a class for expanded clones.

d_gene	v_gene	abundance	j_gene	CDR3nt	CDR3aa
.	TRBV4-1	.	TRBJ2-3	TGCGCCAGCAGCCAAGACAGGGAAGCAGATACGCAGTATTTT	CASSQDREADTQYF
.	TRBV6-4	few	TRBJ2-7	TGTGCCAGCAGTGACCGACCCGGTTACGAGCAGTACTTC	CASSDRPGYEQYF
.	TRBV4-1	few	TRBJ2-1	TGCGCCAGCAGCCAAGTGGGGGCCCGGGGGCAGTTCTTC	CASSQVGARGQFF
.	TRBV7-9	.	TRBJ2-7	TGTGCCAGCAGCTCAACGACGGCGGCCTACGAGCAGTACTTC	CASSSTTAAYEQYF
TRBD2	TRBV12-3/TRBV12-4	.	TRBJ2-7	TGTGCCAGCAGTTTAAAGACTAGCGGATACGAGCAGTACTTC	CASSLKTSGYEQYF
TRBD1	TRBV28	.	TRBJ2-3	TGTGCCAGCAGTTCCTCGGGACAGGGGCCCTCAGGGACGCAGTATTTT	CASSSSGQGPSGTQYF
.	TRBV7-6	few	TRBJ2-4	TGTGCCAGCAGCCTAGAGGGAAGCATTCAGTACTTC	CASSLEGSIQYF
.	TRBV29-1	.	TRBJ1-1	TGCAGCGTTAGGGGCATTTATACTAACACTGAAGCTTTCTTT	CSVRGIYTNTEAFF
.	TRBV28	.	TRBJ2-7	TGTGCCAGACGGGGCTCCACCTACGAGCAGTACTTC	CARRGSTYEQYF
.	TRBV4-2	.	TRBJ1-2	TGTGCCAGCAGCCAAGATCGGCAGGGCGTCTATGGCTACACCTTC	CASSQDRQGVYGYTF
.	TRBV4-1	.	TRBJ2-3	TGCGCCAGCAGCCAACAAGAGGGGCGGACAGATACGCAGTATTTT	CASSQQEGRTDTQYF
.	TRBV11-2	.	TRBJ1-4	TGTGCCAGCGGCCATAGGACTAATGAAAAACTGTTTTTT	CASGHRTNEKLFF
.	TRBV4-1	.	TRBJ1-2	TGCGCCAGCAGCCAACCTACGGGTCGAGCGGGCGGCGGCTACACCTTC	CASSQPTGRAGGGYTF
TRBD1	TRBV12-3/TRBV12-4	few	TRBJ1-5	TGTGCCAGCAGATCGGACAGGACCAACCAGCCCCAGCATTTT	CASRSDRTNQPQHF
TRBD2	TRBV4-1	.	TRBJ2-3	TGCGCCAGCAGCCAAGAAGCAGCGGGGGGCACAGATACGCAGTATTTT	CASSQEAAGGTDTQYF
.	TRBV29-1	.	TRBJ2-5	TGCAGCGGTGAAAACCCACAAGAGACCCAGTACTTC	CSGENPQETQYF
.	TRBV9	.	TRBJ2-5	TGTGCCAGCAGCGTAGCTGGTAGGGTGAAAGAGACCCAGTACTTC	CASSVAGRVKETQYF
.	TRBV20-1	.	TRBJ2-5	TGCAGTGCTCCTACAGGGATACGAGGAGAGACCCAGTACTTC	CSAPTGIRGETQYF
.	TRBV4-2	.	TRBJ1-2	TGTGCCAGCAGCCAAGTACCAGCTAACTATGGCTACACCTTC	CASSQVPANYGYTF
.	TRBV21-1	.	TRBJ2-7	TGTGCCAGCAGCAAAGAGGAGGGGTGCTACGAGCAGTACTTC	CASSKEEGCYEQYF
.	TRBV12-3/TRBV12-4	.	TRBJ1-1	TGTGCCAGCCGAGACCAGGAATTGAACACTGAAGCTTTCTTT	CASRDQELNTEAFF
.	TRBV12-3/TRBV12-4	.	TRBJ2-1	TGTGCCAGCAGTTTGTCCCCTCGGGATGAGCAGTTCTTC	CASSLSPRDEQFF
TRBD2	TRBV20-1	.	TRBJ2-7	TGCAGTGCTCTCGACAGCGGGGTATCATCCTACGAGCAGTACTTC	CSALDSGVSSYEQYF
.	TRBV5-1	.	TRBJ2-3	TGCGCCAGCAGCTTGGGACCTCGGGGTGGAACAGATACGCAGTATTTT	CASSLGPRGGTDTQYF
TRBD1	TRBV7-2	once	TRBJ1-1	TGTGCCAGCAGCCTTGGGAGGGGGCTGGGGACTGAAGCTTTCTTT	CASSLGRGLGTEAFF
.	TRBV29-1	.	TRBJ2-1	TGCAGCGAGGGGGGAGGAAATGAGCAGTTCTTC	CSEGGGNEQFF
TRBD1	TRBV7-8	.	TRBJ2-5	TGTGCCAGCAGCTTAGGGACAGGGGCGCCCTACAAGCAGTACTTC	CASSLGTGAPYKQYF
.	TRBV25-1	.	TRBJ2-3	TGTGCCAGCAGTATAGGGTTCGGACGCACAGATACGCAGTATTTT	CASSIGFGRTDTQYF
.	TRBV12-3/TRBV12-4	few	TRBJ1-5	TGTGCCAGCACTCTAGCCTCGATCAATCAGCCCCAGCATTTT	CASTLASINQPQHF
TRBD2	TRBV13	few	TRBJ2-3	TGTGCCAGCAGCCGGGGGCTAGCGGGAGACTATTCCGACACAGATACGCAGTATTTT	CASSRGLAGDYSDTDTQYF
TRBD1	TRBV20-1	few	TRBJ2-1	TGCAGTGCACCCCGACAGGGGCCTTACTACAATGAGCAGTTCTTC	CSAPRQGPYYNEQFF
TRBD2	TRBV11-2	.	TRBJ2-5	TGTGCCAGCAGCTTTCGGCGGGGGGGCCATGAGCAGTACTTC	CASSFRRGGHEQYF
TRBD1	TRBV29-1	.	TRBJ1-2	TGCAGCGTAATGACAGGGGTCGGCTATGGCTACACCTTC	CSVMTGVGYGYTF
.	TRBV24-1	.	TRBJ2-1	TGTGCCACCAGTGGTCGTCGGAGGATCGCTAGCGTGCCTGAGCAGTTCTTC	CATSGRRRIASVPEQFF
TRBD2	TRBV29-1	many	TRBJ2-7	TGCAGCGGCGGCGGGAGGGCCAAGGACGAGCAGTACTTC	CSGGGRAKDEQYF
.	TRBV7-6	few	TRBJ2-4	TGTGCCAGCAGCTTAGTCCGTGATCTAGCCAAAAACATTCAGTACTTC	CASSLVRDLAKNIQYF
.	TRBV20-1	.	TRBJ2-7	TGCAGTGCTAGACCCCAGGACTCACCTACCTACGAGCAGTACTTC	CSARPQDSPTYEQYF
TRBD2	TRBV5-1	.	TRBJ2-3	TGCGCCAGCAGCTCCCCCACGACTAGCGCTACGCAGTATTTT	CASSSPTTSATQYF
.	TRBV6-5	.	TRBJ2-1	TGTGCCAGCAGTTACTCGTCCGCGGCAGGCAATTACAATGAGCAGTTCTTC	CASSYSSAAGNYNEQFF
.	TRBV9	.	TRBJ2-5	TGTGCCAGCAGCGGTCACGGGTACGGGCAAGAGACCCAGTACTTC	CASSGHGYGQETQYF
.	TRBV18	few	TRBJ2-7	TGTGCCAGCTCGACGGGAACAGGGACCGGCGAGCAGTACTTC	CASSTGTGTGEQYF
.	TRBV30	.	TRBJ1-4	TGTGCCTGGAGTGTAGGTGAAAAACTGTTTTTT	CAWSVGEKLFF
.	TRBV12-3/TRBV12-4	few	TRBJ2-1	TGTGCCAGCAGGCAGGTTGTAGGCTACAATGAGCAGTTCTTC	CASRQVVGYNEQFF